This T cell receptor beta chain was captured by sequencing in a study of blood T cell repertoires in COVID-19. For the study at large: Sites in the United States, Italy and Spain provided acute and convalescent COVID-19 samples. T cells, B-cell-depleted T cells, or PBMCs provided the cDNA or gDNA that served as material.

Original data processing: Estimation of nucleated cell counts relied on the amplification of reference gene primers. This table comes from immunoSEQ multiplex PCR, and its TCRdb copy is limited to in-frame clones, with some not included. The V and J calls and clone size come from that table; D and trimming were worked out from the DNA. The data contain approximately 50,000 clones, roughly 78% of them singletons. The germline V gene has CDR1 SGHAT and CDR2 FQNNGV. Trimming removed 5 bases from V and 2 bases from J, with 4 bases in between. CDR3 size: 11 residues. The V call is TRBV11-2, the J call TRBJ2-7; no clear D gene. The sequence came from a man between 65 and 80 years old with acute or convalescent COVID-19. The sequenced sample was peripheral blood. This CDR3 reads CASSPAYEQYF. In DNA, the CDR3 is TGTGCCAGCAGCCCGGCCTACGAGCAGTACTTC.